Listed here is a single T cell receptor (beta chain). Its antigen remains unidentified. Time point described: week 47, end of study. Every single dose of the vaccine, 300 ug of mutant IDH1 20-mer peptide, came with topical imiquimod. The data were taken from a study of a mutant IDH1 vaccine in newly diagnosed glioma. Study context: Participants attended visit V12, the safety follow-up, at week 35, and then attended visit V13 at week 47.

The CDR3 contains 16 residues. Per the germline V gene, CDR1 is SGHVS and CDR2 is FNYEAQ. Trimming left V 0 bases short and J 1 base short, with 10 bases between. The table came from immunoSEQ multiplex PCR; TCRdb's copy has only in-frame clones and leaves some out. The sample carries tens of thousands of clones, 80% to 90% recorded once. Broader study findings: Of the patients, 93.3% had vaccine-induced immune responses. Pseudoprogression apparently tracked independently of changes in top peripheral T cell clonotypes.

This TCR was recovered from a man aged 35 to 55 with glioma. J is TRBJ1-3 and V is TRBV7-6; the D gene is possibly TRBD1 (5 bases). Sequences were derived from PBMCs, sampled from a glioma patient whose treatment included an IDH1 peptide vaccine. The CDR3 loop reads CASSLAQVSSGNTIYF. DNA for the CDR3: TGTGCCAGCAGCTTAGCACAGGTATCATCTGGAAACACCATATATTTT.